A single sample gave rise to the 5 T cell receptor beta chains below, sequenced in a study of shared clonotypes between healthy human individuals. Generated by immunoSEQ multiplex PCR, the TCRdb table keeps only in-frame clones and is missing some. The table includes roughly 2.2 million clones, around 93% detected once. The sample was naive CD4+ T cells from PBMCs. Sample subset: CD45RA+ positively selected. These receptors all come from a man aged 18 to 29 in good health. Some clones in this sample may be carry-over from other donors' samples.

With regard to this clone: Other nucleotide sequences in the sample specify the same CDR3. The genes are TRBV27 and TRBJ2-7; no reliable D call. The CDR3 sequence is 13 residues long. CDR1 and CDR2 (germline): MNHEY, SMNVEV (reference sequence). Trimming took 2 bases from V and 1 from J, leaving 6 bases between them. In DNA, the CDR3 is TGTGCCAGCAGTTTAAAAGGGTCCTACGAGCAGTACTTC. As protein: CASSLKGSYEQYF.

V and J are TRBV11-3 and TRBJ1-3; D may be TRBD1 (5 bases). V lost 5 bases to trimming and J lost 0 bases, with 14 bases between them. The germline CDR1 and CDR2 sequences are SGHNT and YENEEA. The CDR3 totals 16 residues. The DNA for the CDR3 is TGTGCCAGCAGCCCCGGGGCGGCTGCCTCTGGAAACACCATATATTTT. This sequence encodes CASSPGAAASGNTIYF.

V usage is TRBV10-3 and J usage is TRBJ1-5; 7 nucleotides agree with TRBD1. J gave up 6 bases and V 8 bases, and 13 bases lay outside the gene matches. Germline-derived CDR1 and CDR2 are ENHRY and SYGVKD. CDR3 length equals 15 residues. CDR3 protein: CAIGGVGGSGQPQHF. CDR3 bases: TGTGCCATCGGGGGGGTAGGGGGCTCGGGTCAGCCCCAGCATTTT.

The chain couples TRBV11-2 to TRBJ2-1; unclear D gene. Trimming pared 1 base from V and 0 bases from J, leaving 19 bases between. There are 19 residues in the CDR3. From germline, CDR1 is SGHAT and CDR2 FQNNGV. CDR3 nucleotides: TGTGCCAGCAGCTTAGTACCCCCGGGCGGCCCTAGCTCCTACAATGAGCAGTTCTTC. Translation gives CASSLVPPGGPSSYNEQFF.

This chain connects TRBV28 to TRBJ2-3, with D tentatively TRBD2 (6 bases). The length of the CDR3 is 15 residues. Germline V gene lookup returns CDR1 MDHEN and CDR2 SYDVKM. Trimming cost V 6 bases and J 0 bases, with 13 bases left between them. CDR3 amino acids: CASRAAGGSTDTQYF. The CDR3 bases are TGTGCCAGCAGGGCTGCCGGAGGGAGCACAGATACGCAGTATTTT.